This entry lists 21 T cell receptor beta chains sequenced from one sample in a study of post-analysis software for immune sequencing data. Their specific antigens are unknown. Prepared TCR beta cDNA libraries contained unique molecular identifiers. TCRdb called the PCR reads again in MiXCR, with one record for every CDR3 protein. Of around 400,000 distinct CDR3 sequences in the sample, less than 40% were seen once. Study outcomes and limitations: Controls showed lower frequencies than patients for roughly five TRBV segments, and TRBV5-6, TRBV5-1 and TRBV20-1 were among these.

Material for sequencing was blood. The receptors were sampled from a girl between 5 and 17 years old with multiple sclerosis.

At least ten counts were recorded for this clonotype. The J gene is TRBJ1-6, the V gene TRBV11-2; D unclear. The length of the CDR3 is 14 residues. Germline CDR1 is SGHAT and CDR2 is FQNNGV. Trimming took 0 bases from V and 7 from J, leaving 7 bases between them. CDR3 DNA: TGTGCCAGCAGCTTAGATACTCCGAATTCACCCCTCCACTTT. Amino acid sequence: CASSLDTPNSPLHF.

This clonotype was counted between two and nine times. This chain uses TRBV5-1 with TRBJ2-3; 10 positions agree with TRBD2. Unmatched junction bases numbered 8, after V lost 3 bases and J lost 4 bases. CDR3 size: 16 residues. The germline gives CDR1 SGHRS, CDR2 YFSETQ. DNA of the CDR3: TGCGCCAGCAGCTCCATTAGCGGGGGGCTGCCAGATACGCAGTATTTT. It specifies CASSSISGGLPDTQYF.

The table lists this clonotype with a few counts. CDR3 amino acids: CASSPGAGGETQYF. CDR3 nucleotide sequence: TGTGCCAGCAGCCCCGGGGCAGGCGGAGAGACCCAGTACTTC. This chain joins TRBV6-1 and TRBJ2-5; tentatively, D is TRBD1 or TRBD2 (5 bases each). The germline V and J ends were trimmed by 6 bases and 4 bases, with 15 bases remaining between them. This CDR3 is built from 14 residues. Germline lookup yields CDR1 MNHNS and CDR2 SASEGT.

CDR3 loop: CAISEGQPWNTEAFF. The CDR3 DNA is TGTGCCATCAGTGAGGGCCAGCCCTGGAACACTGAAGCTTTCTTT. The rearrangement joins TRBV10-3 to TRBJ1-1; D gene uncertain. Germline values: CDR1 ENHRY, CDR2 SYGVKD. This CDR3 comprises 15 residues. The ends were cut back, 2 bases at V and 1 base at J, with 11 bases in the middle.

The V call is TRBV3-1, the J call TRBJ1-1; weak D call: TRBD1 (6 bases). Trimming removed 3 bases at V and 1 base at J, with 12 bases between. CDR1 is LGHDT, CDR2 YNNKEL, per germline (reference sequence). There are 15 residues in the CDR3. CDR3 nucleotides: TGTGCCAGCAGCCATCGACAGGCTGGGAACACTGAAGCTTTCTTT. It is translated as CASSHRQAGNTEAFF. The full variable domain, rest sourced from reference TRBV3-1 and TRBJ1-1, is DTAVSQTPKYLVTQMGNDKSIKCEQNLGHDTMYWYKQDSKKFLKIMFSYNNKELIINETVPNRFSPKSPDKAHLNLHINSLELGDSAVYFCASSHRQAGNTEAFFGQGTRLTVV.

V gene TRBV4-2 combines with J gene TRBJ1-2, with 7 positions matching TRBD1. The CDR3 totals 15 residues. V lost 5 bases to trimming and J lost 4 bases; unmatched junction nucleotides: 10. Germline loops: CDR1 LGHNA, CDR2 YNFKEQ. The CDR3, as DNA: TGTGCCAGCAGCTACGATGACAGGGAAGTCTATGGCTACACCTTC. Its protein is CASSYDDREVYGYTF.

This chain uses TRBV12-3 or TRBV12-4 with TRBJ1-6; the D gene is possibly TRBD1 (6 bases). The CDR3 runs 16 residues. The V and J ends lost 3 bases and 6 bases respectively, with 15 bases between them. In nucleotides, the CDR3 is TGTGCCAGCAGTTTGCAAGGGGGAGGAAGTAATTCACCCCTCCACTTT. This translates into CASSLQGGGSNSPLHF.

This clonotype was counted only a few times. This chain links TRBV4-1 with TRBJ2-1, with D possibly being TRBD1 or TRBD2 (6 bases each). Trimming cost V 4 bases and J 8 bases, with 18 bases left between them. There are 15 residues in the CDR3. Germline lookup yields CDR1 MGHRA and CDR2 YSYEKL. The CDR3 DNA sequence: TGCGCCAGCAGCCGAAACAGGGACTGGGCGGATGAGCAGTTCTTC. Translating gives CASSRNRDWADEQFF.

In DNA form, the CDR3 reads TGCAGTGCTACACGACTAGAGCAAGCCTACGAGCAGTACTTC. As protein: CSATRLEQAYEQYF. V usage is TRBV20-1 and J usage is TRBJ2-7; maybe TRBD2 (6 bases). V lost 4 bases and J lost 2, with 15 bases in between. CDR3 length: 14 residues. Per the germline V gene, CDR1 is DFQATT and CDR2 is SNEGSKA (reference sequence).

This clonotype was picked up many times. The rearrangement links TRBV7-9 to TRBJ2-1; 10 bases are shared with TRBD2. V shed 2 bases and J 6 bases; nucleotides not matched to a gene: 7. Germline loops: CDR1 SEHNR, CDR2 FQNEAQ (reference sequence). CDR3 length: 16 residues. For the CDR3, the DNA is TGTGCCAGCAGCTTAATCGGGACTAGCGACCGCAATGAGCAGTTCTTC. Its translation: CASSLIGTSDRNEQFF.

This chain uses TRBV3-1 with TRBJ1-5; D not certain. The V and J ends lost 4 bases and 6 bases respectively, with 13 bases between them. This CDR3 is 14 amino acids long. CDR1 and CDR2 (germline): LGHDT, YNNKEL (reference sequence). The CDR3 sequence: CASSPGPGSQPQHF. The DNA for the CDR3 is TGTGCCAGCAGCCCAGGACCCGGGAGTCAGCCCCAGCATTTT. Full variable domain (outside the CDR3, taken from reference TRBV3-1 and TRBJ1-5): DTAVSQTPKYLVTQMGNDKSIKCEQNLGHDTMYWYKQDSKKFLKIMFSYNNKELIINETVPNRFSPKSPDKAHLNLHINSLELGDSAVYFCASSPGPGSQPQHFGDGTRLSIL.

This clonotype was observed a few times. The CDR3 nucleotides read TGCGCCAGCAGCCAAGATCAGGACCCATCTGGGGCCAACGTCCTGACTTTC. This translates into CASSQDQDPSGANVLTF. The V and J genes are TRBV4-3 and TRBJ2-6; D is unresolved. Germline-derived CDR1 and CDR2 are LGHNA and YSLEER. The V end lost 0 bases, the J end lost 1 base, and 10 bases lay between the germline ends. The CDR3 extends over 17 amino acids.

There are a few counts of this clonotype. This CDR3 reads CASSSSQGSQETQYF. The CDR3 DNA is TGTGCCAGCAGTTCCTCACAGGGATCCCAAGAGACCCAGTACTTC. This chain links TRBV28 with TRBJ2-5; TRBD1 is a possible D gene (6 bases). V was clipped by 4 bases and J by 1 base, with 13 bases between them. In germline, CDR1 is MDHEN, CDR2 SYDVKM. The CDR3 spans 15 residues. The full variable domain, its missing parts supplied by reference TRBV28 and TRBJ2-5, is DVKVTQSSRYLVKRTGEKVFLECVQDMDHENMFWYRQDPGLGLRLIYFSYDVKMKEKGDIPEGYSVSREKKERFSLILESASTNQTSMYLCASSSSQGSQETQYFGPGTRLLVL.

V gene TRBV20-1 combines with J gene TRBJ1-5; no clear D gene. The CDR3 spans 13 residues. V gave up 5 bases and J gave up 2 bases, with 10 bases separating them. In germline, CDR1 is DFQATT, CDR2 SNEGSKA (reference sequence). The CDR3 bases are TGCAGTGCTCAGGATACAGGCAATCAGCCCCAGCATTTT. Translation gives CSAQDTGNQPQHF.

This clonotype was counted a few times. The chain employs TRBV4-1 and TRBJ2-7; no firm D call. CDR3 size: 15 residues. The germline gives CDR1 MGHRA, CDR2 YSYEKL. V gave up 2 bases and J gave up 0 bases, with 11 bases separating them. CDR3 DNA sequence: TGCGCCAGCAGCCAATTAGAGGCTCTCTCCTACGAGCAGTACTTC. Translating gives CASSQLEALSYEQYF.

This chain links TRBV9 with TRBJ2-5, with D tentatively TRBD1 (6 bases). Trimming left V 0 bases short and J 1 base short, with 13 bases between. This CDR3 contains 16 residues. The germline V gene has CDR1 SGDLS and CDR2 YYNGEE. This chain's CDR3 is CASSVASGQFQETQYF. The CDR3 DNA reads TGTGCCAGCAGCGTAGCCTCTGGACAGTTCCAAGAGACCCAGTACTTC.

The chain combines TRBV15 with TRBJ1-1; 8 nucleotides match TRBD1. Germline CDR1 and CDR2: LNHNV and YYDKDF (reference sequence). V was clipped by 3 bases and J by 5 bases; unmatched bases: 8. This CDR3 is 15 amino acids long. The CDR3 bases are TGTGCCACCAGCAGGCCGACAGGGGAGGGGACTGAAGCTTTCTTT. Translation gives CATSRPTGEGTEAFF.

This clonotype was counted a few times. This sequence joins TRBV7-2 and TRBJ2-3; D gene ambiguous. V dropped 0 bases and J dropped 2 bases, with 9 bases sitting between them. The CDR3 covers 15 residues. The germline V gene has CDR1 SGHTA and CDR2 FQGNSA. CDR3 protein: CASSLAVGVTDTQYF. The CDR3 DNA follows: TGTGCCAGCAGCTTAGCAGTTGGAGTCACAGATACGCAGTATTTT. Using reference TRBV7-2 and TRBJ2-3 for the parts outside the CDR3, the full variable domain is GAGVSQSPSNKVTEKGKDVELRCDPISGHTALYWYRQSLGQGLEFLIYFQGNSAPDKSGLPSDRFSAERTGGSVSTLTIQRTQQEDSAVYLCASSLAVGVTDTQYFGPGTRLTVL.

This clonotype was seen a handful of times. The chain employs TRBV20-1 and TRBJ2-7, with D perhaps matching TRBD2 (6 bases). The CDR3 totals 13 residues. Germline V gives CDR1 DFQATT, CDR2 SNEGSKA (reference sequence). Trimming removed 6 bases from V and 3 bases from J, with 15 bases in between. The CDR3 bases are TGCAGTGCCTCGGGACTTTCCAGCTACGAGCAGTACTTC. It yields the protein CSASGLSSYEQYF.

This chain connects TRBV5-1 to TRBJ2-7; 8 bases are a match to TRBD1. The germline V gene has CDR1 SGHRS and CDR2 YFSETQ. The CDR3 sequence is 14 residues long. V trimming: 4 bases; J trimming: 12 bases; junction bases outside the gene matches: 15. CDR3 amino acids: CASSPGQDRDSRYF. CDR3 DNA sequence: TGCGCCAGCAGCCCGGGACAGGACCGCGATAGCAGGTACTTC. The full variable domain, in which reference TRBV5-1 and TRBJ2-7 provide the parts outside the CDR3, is KAGVTQTPRYLIKTRGQQVTLSCSPISGHRSVSWYQQTPGQGLQFLFEYFSETQRNKGNFPGRFSGRQFSNSRSEMNVSTLELGDSALYLCASSPGQDRDSRYFGPGTRLTVT.

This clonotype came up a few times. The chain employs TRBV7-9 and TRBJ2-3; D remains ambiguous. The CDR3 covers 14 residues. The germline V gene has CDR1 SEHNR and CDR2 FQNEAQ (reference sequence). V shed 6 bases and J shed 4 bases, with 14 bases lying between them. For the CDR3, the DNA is TGTGCCAGCAGTTCAGAAGGGTTGGCAGATACGCAGTATTTT. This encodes CASSSEGLADTQYF.